The 19 T cell receptor beta chains listed next were all sequenced from one sample in a study of cytomegalovirus exposure and HLA in healthy donors. A multiplex PCR was run with 60 Vbeta primers and 13 Jbeta primers. TCRdb's table, derived via immunoSEQ multiplex PCR, lists solely in-frame clones and lacks some. The sample has roughly 80,000 clones, 65% to 80% seen once. Sequencing was done on a sample of PBMCs. The receptors stem from a male donor in good health and CMV-seropositive.

The CDR3 sequence: CASTPVRNSNQPQHF. The CDR3 region has the DNA TGTGCCAGCACTCCGGTCCGAAATAGCAATCAGCCCCAGCATTTT. V usage is TRBV21-1 and J usage is TRBJ1-5. TRBV21-1 is given as a pseudogene. The CDR3 has 15 residues.

The rearrangement links TRBV9 to TRBJ2-1; D possibly corresponds to TRBD2 (6 bases). This CDR3 has 14 amino acids. Germline loops: CDR1 SGDLS, CDR2 YYNGEE. The V gene lost 4 bases and the J gene lost 8 bases, with 16 bases spanning the gap. DNA of the CDR3: TGTGCCAGCAGCAACGGTGGGACGGGGGATGAGCAGTTCTTC. Translated, it gives CASSNGGTGDEQFF.

The chain is built from TRBV4-3 and TRBJ2-5; D is possibly TRBD1 (8 bases). Germline CDR1 LGHNA, CDR2 YSLEER. The CDR3 spans 15 residues. Between the trimmed V and J ends, which lost 2 bases and 5 bases, there was a span of 15 bases. In DNA form, the CDR3 reads TGCGCCAGCAGCCAACAACAGGGGGGGGGTGAGACCCAGTACTTC. This translates into CASSQQQGGGETQYF.

The chain combines TRBV27 with TRBJ2-7; 7 bases are shared with TRBD1. The CDR3 length is 13 residues. The V and J ends lost 7 bases and 0 bases, in that order; junction bases with no gene match: 3. The V gene's germline CDR1 is MNHEY and CDR2 SMNVEV (reference sequence). CDR3 loop: CASKGQNSYEQYF. The CDR3 bases are TGTGCCAGCAAGGGACAGAACTCCTACGAGCAGTACTTC.

The rearrangement joins TRBV7-8 to TRBJ2-5; tentative D call: TRBD2 (7 bases). The DNA end favors TRBJ2-7, so the J call may be wrong. CDR1 is SGHVS, CDR2 FQNEAQ, per germline. CDR3 length: 12 amino acids. CDR3: CASSFAGAEQYF. CDR3 DNA sequence: TGTGCCAGCAGCTTCGCGGGGGCCGAGCAGTACTTC.

The CDR3 is CASSRDYLTDTQYF. In nucleotides, the CDR3 is TGTGCCAGCAGTCGGGACTACCTCACAGATACGCAGTATTTT. The V call is TRBV5-4, the J call TRBJ2-3; 7 bases align to TRBD2. The CDR3 covers 14 residues. Germline V lookup: CDR1 SGHNT, CDR2 YYREEE (reference sequence). Germline trimming cut 5 bases from V and 2 bases from J; bases unmatched to any gene: 5. The variable domain in full, with the rest retrieved from reference TRBV5-4 and TRBJ2-3, is ETGVTQSPTHLIKTRGQQVTLRCSSQSGHNTVSWYQQALGQGPQFIFQYYREEENGRGNFPPRFSGLQFPNYSSELNVNALELDDSALYLCASSRDYLTDTQYFGPGTRLTVL.

V is TRBV7-9 and J is TRBJ2-1; tentative D call: TRBD1 (6 bases). V was clipped by 4 bases and J by 12 bases, with 13 bases between them. The CDR3 loop spans 12 amino acids. Per germline, CDR1 SEHNR and CDR2 FQNEAQ (reference sequence). The CDR3 sequence: CASSYREIGQFF. DNA of the CDR3: TGTGCCAGCAGCTACAGGGAAATTGGGCAGTTCTTC.

This clone was detected only a few times. V and J are TRBV25-1 and TRBJ2-1; 7 nucleotides agree with TRBD1. J lost 4 bases, V lost 7 bases, and 4 bases had no gene match. The CDR3 is 13 amino acids. Germline CDR1 MGHDK, CDR2 SYGVNS. The CDR3: CASNRQGYNEQFF. CDR3 coding DNA: TGTGCCAGCAATCGACAGGGTTACAATGAGCAGTTCTTC. The variable domain in full, with the rest retrieved from reference TRBV25-1 and TRBJ2-1, is EADIYQTPRYLVIGTGKKITLECSQTMGHDKMYWYQQDPGMELHLIHYSYGVNSTEKGDLSSESTVSRIRTEHFPLTLESARPSHTSQYLCASNRQGYNEQFFGPGTRLTVL.

The chain has TRBV5-4 and TRBJ1-1; tentative D call: TRBD1 (6 bases). Germline CDR1 SGHNT, CDR2 YYREEE (reference sequence). The CDR3 spans 16 residues. Trimming left V 4 bases short and J 1 base short, with 17 bases between. The CDR3 reads CASSTPRGGGNTEAFF. The CDR3 bases are TGTGCCAGCAGCACCCCTCGAGGGGGGGGGAACACTGAAGCTTTCTTT.

The CDR3 region has the DNA TGTGCCTGGACGACTGGCACAGATACGCAGTATTTT. Translated: CAWTTGTDTQYF. This sequence joins TRBV30 and TRBJ2-3; D remains unclear. Germline CDR1 is GTSNPN and CDR2 is SVGIG (reference sequence). V lost 4 bases and J lost 1, with 6 bases in between. The CDR3 length is 12 residues.

This clone was counted a few times. CDR3 coding DNA: TGTGCCAGCAACGACAGGGTGGGCGCGGATGAAAAACTGTTTTTT. Translated: CASNDRVGADEKLFF. The chain joins TRBV7-9 to TRBJ1-4; 7 bases agree with TRBD1. The V gene's germline CDR1 is SEHNR and CDR2 FQNEAQ (reference sequence). This CDR3 has 15 amino acids. J lost 6 bases, V lost 7 bases, and 11 bases had no gene match.

The table lists this clone with a count of one. V gene TRBV7-9 combines with J gene TRBJ2-3, with 7 bases aligning to TRBD2. V lost 4 bases to trimming and J lost 2 bases; unmatched junction nucleotides: 15. Germline loops: CDR1 SEHNR, CDR2 FQNEAQ (reference sequence). The CDR3 sequence is 18 residues long. The CDR3: CASSSGEGQGKNTDTQYF. The CDR3, as DNA: TGTGCCAGCAGCTCCGGGGAGGGGCAGGGAAAAAACACAGATACGCAGTATTTT.

The J gene is TRBJ2-1, the V gene TRBV9, with D perhaps matching TRBD2 (6 bases). V was trimmed by 3 bases and J by 3 bases, leaving 19 bases between them. There are 17 residues in the CDR3. Germline lookup yields CDR1 SGDLS and CDR2 YYNGEE. For the CDR3, the DNA is TGTGCCAGCAGCGCGCCCCGGGATGGCGGGAACTACAATGAGCAGTTCTTC. Translating it yields CASSAPRDGGNYNEQFF.

This clone was seen only a few times. The genes are TRBV28 and TRBJ2-2; the match to TRBD1 covers 8 bases. CDR3 length: 16 residues. Germline values: CDR1 MDHEN, CDR2 SYDVKM. Trimming at V came to 5 bases and at J to 4 bases, leaving 9 bases not matched to a gene. The CDR3 DNA is TGTGCCAGCAGTCCCGCCAGGACAGGGCTCACCGGGGAGCTGTTTTTT. Translation gives CASSPARTGLTGELFF.

V usage is TRBV20-1 and J usage is TRBJ1-2, with D unresolved. The CDR3 is 11 residues long. Trimming cost V 3 bases and J 12 bases, with 14 bases left between them. CDR1 and CDR2 from the germline V gene are DFQATT and SNEGSKA (reference sequence). CDR3 sequence (DNA): TGCAGTGCTAGTAAAGCTGGGAGGGACACCTTC. Translation: CSASKAGRDTF.

V gene TRBV6-4 combines with J gene TRBJ2-3, with TRBD2 matching over 16 bases. With 2 bases clipped from V and 4 bases from J, the junction kept 0 bases outside the gene matches. The V gene's germline CDR1 is MRHNA and CDR2 SNTAGT. This CDR3 region has 16 residues. The CDR3 nucleotides read TGTGCCAGCAGTGACGGGACTAGCGGGGGGGCAGATACGCAGTATTTT. Protein product: CASSDGTSGGADTQYF.

This sequence joins TRBV25-1 and TRBJ2-7; weak D call: TRBD2 (5 bases). V gave up 4 bases and J gave up 2 bases, with 15 bases separating them. CDR3 size: 15 residues. Germline-derived CDR1 and CDR2 are MGHDK and SYGVNS. DNA for the CDR3: TGTGCCAGCAGTGCCGACGAGGGCCGGGCCTACGAGCAGTACTTC. Translating it yields CASSADEGRAYEQYF.

This chain uses TRBV19 with TRBJ2-7; 16 bases are shared with TRBD2. CDR1 is LNHDA and CDR2 is SQIVND in the germline V gene (reference sequence). This CDR3 is 15 amino acids long. The CDR3 region is CAAGTSGRAKDEQYF. DNA of the CDR3: TGTGCAGCCGGGACTAGCGGGAGGGCCAAGGACGAGCAGTACTTC.

This chain uses TRBV18 with TRBJ1-4; no definite D call. V lost 6 bases and J lost 5, with 10 bases in between. The CDR3 has 13 amino acids. CDR1 is KGHSH, CDR2 LQKENI, per germline. The CDR3 coding sequence is TGTGCCAGCTCCGACGGACTAAATGAAAAACTGTTTTTT. Protein sequence: CASSDGLNEKLFF.